These 27 T cell receptor beta chains originate from one sample sequenced in a study of cytomegalovirus exposure and HLA in healthy donors. In the PCR, 60 Vbeta and 13 Jbeta primers were used. Sequenced by immunoSEQ multiplex PCR; TCRdb stores in-frame clones only, minus some. This repertoire shows under 150,000 clones, approximately 78% found once; its top ten account for less than 6.5%. Sequencing was performed on PBMCs. The receptors were sampled from a woman aged 40-49 years in good health and CMV-seropositive.

The rearrangement joins TRBV28 to TRBJ2-7, with TRBD2 identical over 8 bases. Trimming at V came to 9 bases and at J to 7 bases, leaving 8 bases not matched to a gene. The CDR3 consists of 12 residues. In germline, CDR1 is MDHEN, CDR2 SYDVKM. CDR3 loop: CASGSGSFEQYF. CDR3 in DNA: TGTGCCAGTGGGAGCGGGAGTTTTGAGCAGTACTTC.

The genes are TRBV4-2 and TRBJ2-3; 10 nucleotides agree with TRBD2. The CDR3 is made up of 16 amino acids. After removal of 2 bases from V and 1 base from J, the junction contained 3 bases not matched to a gene. Germline CDR1 and CDR2: LGHNA and YNFKEQ. CDR3 nucleotides: TGTGCCAGCAGCCAAAGCCTAGCGGGGGGCACAGATACGCAGTATTTT. Translating it yields CASSQSLAGGTDTQYF.

The rearrangement uses TRBV30 and TRBJ2-3; 9 bases map to TRBD2. The CDR3 is made up of 14 amino acids. The V segment lost 4 bases and the J segment 5 bases; nucleotides outside the gene matches: 7. Germline loops: CDR1 GTSNPN, CDR2 SVGIG (reference sequence). Written as DNA, the CDR3 is TGTGCCTGGACCCCAGCGGGGGGAGGAGATACGCAGTATTTT. Its translation is CAWTPAGGGDTQYF.

The chain carries TRBV6-1 and TRBJ1-3, with 7 positions matching TRBD1. The CDR3 has 17 residues. V lost 2 bases to trimming and J lost 0 bases; unmatched junction nucleotides: 7. The germline V gene encodes CDR1 MNHNS and CDR2 SASEGT. This CDR3 is CASSEPRGQYSGNTIYF. The CDR3 DNA sequence: TGTGCCAGCAGTGAACCCAGGGGACAGTACTCTGGAAACACCATATATTTT.

The chain carries TRBV6-1 and TRBJ1-1; D is unresolved. The V end lost 6 bases, the J end lost 2 bases, and 10 bases lay between the germline ends. This CDR3 is 13 amino acids long. Germline V gene data show CDR1 as MNHNS and CDR2 as SASEGT. CDR3 bases: TGTGCCAGCAGCTTATGGCAAAACACTGAAGCTTTCTTT. Its translation: CASSLWQNTEAFF.

This chain connects TRBV5-1 to TRBJ1-2, with a possible D match to TRBD1 (6 bases). V lost 0 bases and J lost 4, with 13 bases in between. The CDR3 loop spans 15 amino acids. Germline values: CDR1 SGHRS, CDR2 YFSETQ. The CDR3 DNA follows: TGCGCCAGCAGCTTGGAGGGGCAGGGGAGCTATGGCTACACCTTC. As protein: CASSLEGQGSYGYTF. Complete variable domain (other parts from reference TRBV5-1 and TRBJ1-2): KAGVTQTPRYLIKTRGQQVTLSCSPISGHRSVSWYQQTPGQGLQFLFEYFSETQRNKGNFPGRFSGRQFSNSRSEMNVSTLELGDSALYLCASSLEGQGSYGYTFGSGTRLTVV.

The CDR3 DNA reads as TGTGCCAGCAGTTATTCGGAGGGCGACTATGGCTACACCTTC. Its protein product is CASSYSEGDYGYTF. V and J are TRBV6-5 and TRBJ1-2; D not resolved. Trimming left V 3 bases short and J 3 bases short, with 11 bases between. The CDR3 is 14 residues long. The germline CDR1 and CDR2 sequences are MNHEY and SVGAGI.

The chain uses TRBV4-2 and TRBJ2-3, with 8 bases fitting TRBD2. The V gene's germline CDR1 is LGHNA and CDR2 YNFKEQ. Trimming took 0 bases from V and 2 from J; bases not matched to a gene: 7. The CDR3 runs 17 residues. CDR3 sequence: CASSQDHREGVTDTQYF. The CDR3 DNA reads as TGTGCCAGCAGCCAAGATCATCGGGAGGGGGTCACAGATACGCAGTATTTT.

The rearrangement uses TRBV28 and TRBJ2-5; 11 positions agree with TRBD1. CDR1 is MDHEN, CDR2 SYDVKM, per germline. Trimming took 5 bases from V and 3 from J; bases not matched to a gene: 5. The CDR3 is 15 amino acids. CDR3 residues: CASSAPGQGEETQYF. The CDR3 nucleotides are TGTGCCAGCAGTGCTCCGGGACAGGGGGAAGAGACCCAGTACTTC.

The chain recombines TRBV7-9 with TRBJ1-2; D is unclear. Trimming pared 2 bases from V and 4 bases from J, leaving 14 bases between. This CDR3 has 15 residues. Germline values: CDR1 SEHNR, CDR2 FQNEAQ (reference sequence). In DNA form, the CDR3 reads TGTGCCAGCAGCTTAAGGGAGACAATTTCCTATGGCTACACCTTC. This encodes CASSLRETISYGYTF.

The chain links TRBV4-3 to TRBJ2-3; 11 bases map to TRBD2. J lost 2 bases, V lost 1 base, and 8 bases had no gene match. CDR3 length: 18 amino acids. Germline CDR1 reads LGHNA; CDR2 reads YSLEER. This CDR3 is CASSQVQLAGGTTDTQYF. In DNA, the CDR3 is TGCGCCAGCAGCCAAGTCCAGCTAGCGGGAGGTACCACAGATACGCAGTATTTT.

The rearrangement links TRBV2 to TRBJ1-2, with 7 bases matching TRBD1. This CDR3 has 11 amino acids. Germline CDR1 is SNHLY and CDR2 is FYNNEI. The J segment lost 10 bases and the V segment lost 8 bases, leaving 7 bases of the junction unmatched. For the CDR3, the DNA is TGTGCCAGCGGGGGACAGTGGGCCTACACCTTC. As protein: CASGGQWAYTF.

This chain joins TRBV5-1 and TRBJ2-3; D possibly corresponds to TRBD1 (5 bases). V was trimmed by 4 bases and J by 2 bases, leaving 11 bases between them. The CDR3 contains 14 residues. In germline, CDR1 is SGHRS, CDR2 YFSETQ. CDR3: CASSLQVSTDTQYF. The CDR3 DNA follows: TGCGCCAGCAGCCTACAGGTGTCCACAGATACGCAGTATTTT.

The chain carries TRBV7-2 and TRBJ1-5; D is ambiguous. Germline V gives CDR1 SGHTA, CDR2 FQGNSA. V lost 2 bases and J 4 bases, leaving 15 bases between the germline ends. The CDR3 spans 16 residues. The CDR3 DNA follows: TGTGCCAGCAGCTTATTAGGTGTCCGGGGAAATCAGCCCCAGCATTTT. It translates to CASSLLGVRGNQPQHF.

The chain is built from TRBV25-1 and TRBJ2-1; a weak D match, TRBD1 (6 bases). Trimming removed 3 bases at V and 0 bases at J, with 12 bases between. CDR1 and CDR2 (germline): MGHDK, SYGVNS. The length of the CDR3 is 16 residues. CDR3 region: CASSDEGGSSYNEQFF. The CDR3 DNA reads TGTGCCAGCAGTGACGAAGGGGGAAGCTCCTACAATGAGCAGTTCTTC.

This clone was picked up a small number of times. This chain connects TRBV6-6 to TRBJ2-7; 7 nucleotides agree with TRBD1. Per the germline V gene, CDR1 is MNHNY and CDR2 is SVGAGI (reference sequence). CDR3 length: 14 residues. Trimming took 5 bases from V and 1 from J; bases not matched to a gene: 5. The CDR3 coding sequence is TGTGCCAGCAGTATGGGGGACAGTTCCTACGAGCAGTACTTC. This gives the protein CASSMGDSSYEQYF.

This sequence joins TRBV28 and TRBJ2-7; TRBD1 matches 9 bases. This CDR3 spans 17 amino acids. Germline values: CDR1 MDHEN, CDR2 SYDVKM. V shed 5 bases, J shed 8 bases, and the junction held 19 bases outside the gene matches. CDR3 residues: CASSPPTPTGQGSKQYF. CDR3 nucleotide sequence: TGTGCCAGCAGTCCCCCGACCCCGACGGGACAGGGTTCGAAGCAGTACTTC.

This clone appeared a few times. The chain combines TRBV7-3 with TRBJ2-1, with 9 nucleotides matching TRBD2. After removal of 5 bases from V and 6 bases from J, the junction contained 2 bases not matched to a gene. The CDR3 has 13 residues. Germline V gene data show CDR1 as SGHTA and CDR2 as FQGTGA. CDR3 coding DNA: TGTGCCAGCAGCATGACTAGCGGCAATGAGCAGTTCTTC. Residues: CASSMTSGNEQFF.

CDR3 residues: CASSPETGSYEQYF. The CDR3 DNA reads TGTGCCAGCAGCCCGGAGACGGGCTCCTACGAGCAGTACTTC. The V and J genes are TRBV5-6 and TRBJ2-7; D unclear. Germline CDR1 reads SGHDT; CDR2 reads YYEEEE. This CDR3 region has 14 residues. The V and J ends lost 4 bases and 0 bases respectively, with 11 bases between them.

The J gene is TRBJ2-5, the V gene TRBV5-1; TRBD2 agrees at 11 bases. Near its end, the DNA agrees better with TRBJ2-7, so the J call may be wrong. Germline values: CDR1 SGHRS, CDR2 YFSETQ. CDR3 length: 16 residues. The CDR3 here is CASSGRTSGPSYEQYF. The CDR3 DNA is TGCGCCAGCAGCGGGAGGACTAGCGGGCCGTCCTACGAGCAGTACTTC.

About this clone itself: A read error may produce the germline difference seen at one junction end. V gene TRBV2 combines with J gene TRBJ1-2, with D unresolved. CDR1 is SNHLY and CDR2 is FYNNEI in the germline V gene. There are 11 residues in the CDR3. CDR3 bases: TGTGCCAGCAGTCAGGATCGACACCAACATTTC. This encodes CASSQDRHQHF.

The chain combines TRBV9 with TRBJ2-7; tentatively, D is TRBD1 (7 bases). V was shortened by 3 bases and J by 0 bases, with 16 bases between the two germline ends. The CDR3 is made up of 16 amino acids. CDR1 is SGDLS and CDR2 is YYNGEE in the germline V gene. The chain's CDR3 is CASSAGGGQSSYEQYF. The CDR3 DNA is TGTGCCAGCAGCGCCGGAGGGGGACAGAGCTCCTACGAGCAGTACTTC. Full variable domain (missing parts from reference TRBV9 and TRBJ2-7): DSGVTQTPKHLITATGQRVTLRCSPRSGDLSVYWYQQSLDQGLQFLIQYYNGEERAKGNILERFSAQQFPDLHSELNLSSLELGDSALYFCASSAGGGQSSYEQYFGPGTRLTVT.

A remark on this clone: The junction shows a germline mismatch at one end, possibly a read error. The rearrangement links TRBV7-8 to TRBJ1-2; maybe TRBD1 (5 bases). This CDR3 is 16 amino acids long. In germline, CDR1 is SGHVS, CDR2 FQNEAQ. The CDR3 nucleotides are TGTGCCGGCAGCTCAGATTCGACAGTAAGAAACTATGGCTACACCTTC. Translation gives CAGSSDSTVRNYGYTF.

The J gene is TRBJ2-5, the V gene TRBV7-9; D uncertain. Trimming stripped 5 bases from V and 5 bases from J, with 12 bases between. The germline CDR1 and CDR2 sequences are SEHNR and FQNEAQ (reference sequence). The CDR3 covers 13 residues. This CDR3 is CASSILARETQYF. For the CDR3, the DNA is TGTGCCAGCAGCATCCTTGCGAGGGAGACCCAGTACTTC.

This chain connects TRBV5-1 to TRBJ2-1; TRBD2 might be the D (5 bases). V was clipped by 2 bases and J by 9 bases, with 12 bases between them. Germline values: CDR1 SGHRS, CDR2 YFSETQ. The CDR3 length is 13 residues. CDR3 loop: CASSLVTTSEQFF. CDR3 sequence (DNA): TGCGCCAGCAGCTTAGTGACCACTAGTGAGCAGTTCTTC.

This rearrangement joins TRBV10-3 to TRBJ2-5; 7 nucleotides line up with TRBD2. The CDR3 consists of 15 residues. V lost 1 base to trimming and J lost 1 base; unmatched junction nucleotides: 3. The germline CDR1 and CDR2 sequences are ENHRY and SYGVKD. Here the CDR3 reads CAISEYSSGQETQYF. The CDR3 nucleotides read TGTGCCATCAGTGAGTATTCTAGCGGCCAAGAGACCCAGTACTTC.

The chain is built from TRBV7-6 and TRBJ2-3; the match to TRBD2 covers 11 bases. The CDR3 runs 16 residues. Germline V gives CDR1 SGHVS, CDR2 FNYEAQ. Trimming took 3 bases from V and 6 from J; bases not matched to a gene: 8. The CDR3 sequence: CASSLGGLAAADTQYF. The CDR3 DNA sequence: TGTGCCAGCAGCTTGGGGGGACTAGCGGCGGCGGATACGCAGTATTTT. Looking up the rest from reference TRBV7-6 and TRBJ2-3 gives the full variable domain: GAGVSQSPRYKVTKRGQDVALRCDPISGHVSLYWYRQALGQGPEFLTYFNYEAQQDKSGLPNDRFSAERPEGSISTLTIQRTEQRDSAMYRCASSLGGLAAADTQYFGPGTRLTVL.